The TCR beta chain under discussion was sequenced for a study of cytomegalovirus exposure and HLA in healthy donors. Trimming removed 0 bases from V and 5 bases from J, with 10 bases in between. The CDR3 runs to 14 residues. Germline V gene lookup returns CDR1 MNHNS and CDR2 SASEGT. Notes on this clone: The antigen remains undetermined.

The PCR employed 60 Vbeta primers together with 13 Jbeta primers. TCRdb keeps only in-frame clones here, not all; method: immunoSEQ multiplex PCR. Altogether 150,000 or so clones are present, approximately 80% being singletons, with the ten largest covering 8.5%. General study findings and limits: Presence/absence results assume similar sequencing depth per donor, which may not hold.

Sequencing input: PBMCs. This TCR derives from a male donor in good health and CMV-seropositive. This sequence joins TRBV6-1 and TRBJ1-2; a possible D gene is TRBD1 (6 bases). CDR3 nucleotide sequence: TGTGCCAGCAGTGAAGCGGCAGGGGATTATGGCTACACCTTC. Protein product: CASSEAAGDYGYTF.